The 23 T cell receptor beta chains reported below all come from one sample, sequenced in a study of blood T cell repertoires in COVID-19. Method: immunoSEQ multiplex PCR; TCRdb's copy keeps in-frame clones and lacks some. The repertoire holds roughly 400,000 clones, about 90% seen once, with less than 2% in the top ten. The sample was PBMCs or T cells enriched from blood (not recorded which). The receptors were gathered from a woman aged 25-40 years who had recovered from COVID-19.

This clone came up once. The chain joins TRBV28 to TRBJ2-2, with D tentatively TRBD2 (6 bases). Trimming took 5 bases from V and 8 from J, leaving 9 bases between them. CDR1 is MDHEN and CDR2 is SYDVKM in the germline V gene. This CDR3 contains 12 residues. CDR3 in DNA: TGTGCCAGCAGTCCTAGCGTAGGGGAGCTGTTTTTT. Its translation is CASSPSVGELFF.

This clone was seen just once. The chain has TRBV2 and TRBJ1-6; 8 bases agree with TRBD1. V lost 6 bases and J lost 9; bases outside the gene matches: 10. Germline CDR1 is SNHLY and CDR2 is FYNNEI. CDR3 size: 15 residues. CDR3 in DNA: TGTGCCAGCAGGGGAGACAGGGGCGCGTTTTCACCCCTCCACTTT. It translates to CASRGDRGAFSPLHF.

The V and J genes are TRBV2 and TRBJ1-6; possible D gene TRBD1, 5 bases. This CDR3 is built from 15 residues. Germline V gene lookup returns CDR1 SNHLY and CDR2 FYNNEI. Trimming pared 2 bases from V and 9 bases from J, leaving 14 bases between. The CDR3: CASSETLGGVSPLHF. CDR3 nucleotide sequence: TGTGCCAGCAGTGAAACCCTGGGGGGGGTTTCACCCCTCCACTTT. Full variable domain (remainder filled in from reference TRBV2 and TRBJ1-6): EPEVTQTPSHQVTQMGQEVILRCVPISNHLYFYWYRQILGQKVEFLVSFYNNEISEKSEIFDDQFSVERPDGSNFTLKIRSTKLEDSAMYFCASSETLGGVSPLHFGNGTRLTVT.

This clone showed up just a few times. V gene TRBV7-3 combines with J gene TRBJ2-7, with 9 bases aligning to TRBD1. Trimming removed 5 bases from V and 3 bases from J; junction bases left unmatched: 8. Germline CDR1 reads SGHTA; CDR2 reads FQGTGA. The CDR3 spans 15 residues. This CDR3 is CASSQTGQGLYEQYF. The CDR3 DNA follows: TGTGCCAGCAGCCAAACGGGACAGGGTCTCTACGAGCAGTACTTC.

The J gene is TRBJ2-3, the V gene TRBV6-2 or TRBV6-3; TRBD1 agrees at 9 bases. The CDR3 runs to 19 residues. Germline V gene lookup returns CDR1 MNHEY and CDR2 SVGEGT. With V trimmed by 2 bases and J by 1 base, 13 bases remained unmatched. The CDR3: CASSYNPDRGRSGTDTQYF. CDR3 DNA sequence: TGTGCCAGCAGTTACAACCCGGACAGGGGACGCTCTGGCACAGATACGCAGTATTTT.

The V call is TRBV18, the J call TRBJ1-2, with 7 bases that match TRBD1. CDR1 is KGHSH, CDR2 LQKENI, per germline. V trimming: 6 bases; J trimming: 0 bases; junction bases outside the gene matches: 4. The CDR3 sequence is 14 residues long. The CDR3 sequence: CASSGDSTNYGYTF. DNA for the CDR3: TGTGCCAGCTCCGGGGACAGTACTAACTATGGCTACACCTTC.

This chain joins TRBV4-3 and TRBJ1-5; a weak D match, TRBD1 (5 bases). V lost 1 base to trimming and J lost 9 bases, with 10 bases between them. Germline CDR1 is LGHNA and CDR2 is YSLEER. The length of the CDR3 is 13 residues. The DNA of the CDR3 is TGCGCCAGCAGCCAAGTTAGGGGAAGGCCCCAGCATTTT. Encoded protein: CASSQVRGRPQHF.

V usage is TRBV24-1 and J usage is TRBJ1-5, with a tentative D call TRBD1 (5 bases). This CDR3 is 14 amino acids long. Germline CDR1 KGHDR, CDR2 SFDVKD. Trimming took off 3 bases at V and 9 bases at J, with 14 bases between the two ends. The CDR3, as DNA: TGTGCCACCAGTGATGCTTCCAGGGTCGGGCCCCAGCATTTT. Protein: CATSDASRVGPQHF.

This rearrangement joins TRBV9 to TRBJ2-1, with D possibly matching TRBD1 (6 bases). The germline CDR1 and CDR2 sequences are SGDLS and YYNGEE. V was cut by 2 bases and J by 7 bases, with 16 bases left in between. The CDR3 extends over 15 amino acids. The CDR3 protein is CASSVAGTTVNEQFF. In nucleotides, the CDR3 is TGTGCCAGCAGCGTGGCCGGGACAACGGTTAATGAGCAGTTCTTC.

Only one count was recorded for this clone. J is TRBJ2-1 and V is TRBV7-2; no firm D call. CDR3 size: 13 residues. Germline CDR1 is SGHTA and CDR2 is FQGNSA. V shed 1 base and J shed 6 bases, with 7 bases lying between them. DNA for the CDR3: TGTGCCAGCAGCTTAGAGCGCCCCAATGAGCAGTTCTTC. Its translation: CASSLERPNEQFF.

The V and J genes are TRBV19 and TRBJ2-1, with D possibly being TRBD2 (5 bases). This CDR3 comprises 14 residues. CDR1 is LNHDA and CDR2 is SQIVND in the germline V gene (reference sequence). Trimming stripped 4 bases from V and 9 bases from J, with 16 bases between. The CDR3 region has the DNA TGTGCCAGTAGTAAGACCCTACGAGGGCCTGAGCAGTTCTTC. This gives the protein CASSKTLRGPEQFF.

The chain couples TRBV6-5 to TRBJ2-1; the match to TRBD2 covers 14 bases. This CDR3 is 15 amino acids long. Germline values: CDR1 MNHEY, CDR2 SVGAGI. The V segment lost 6 bases and the J segment 9 bases; nucleotides outside the gene matches: 7. CDR3 DNA: TGTGCCAGCAGCGGACTAGCGGGAGGTTATGGTGAGCAGTTCTTC. Its translation is CASSGLAGGYGEQFF.

The chain is built from TRBV4-2 and TRBJ1-2; 7 bases are a match to TRBD1. Per germline, CDR1 LGHNA and CDR2 YNFKEQ. This CDR3 is built from 16 residues. V was clipped by 4 bases and J by 6 bases; unmatched bases: 14. The CDR3 DNA reads as TGTGCCAGCAGCCCCCGGATAGGGGGACAGATGGATGGCTACACCTTC. It is translated as CASSPRIGGQMDGYTF.

Written as DNA, the CDR3 is TGTGCCAGCAGTGACGACAGCGTGTATAATTCACCCCTCCACTTT. This translates into CASSDDSVYNSPLHF. V usage is TRBV2 and J usage is TRBJ1-6; possibly TRBD1 for D (5 bases). Trimming took off 3 bases at V and 4 bases at J, with 10 bases between the two ends. The length of the CDR3 is 15 residues. CDR1 SNHLY and CDR2 FYNNEI come from the germline V gene.

V usage is TRBV29-1 and J usage is TRBJ2-1; D is perhaps TRBD1 (6 bases). There are 12 residues in the CDR3. The germline V gene has CDR1 SQVTM and CDR2 ANQGSEA. The V end was cut by 1 base, the J end by 11 bases, with 12 bases between. The CDR3 DNA reads TGCAGCGTTGAAGTAATTGGACAGAAGCAGTTCTTC. This translates into CSVEVIGQKQFF.

This chain uses TRBV6-5 with TRBJ1-2; TRBD1 matches 8 bases. This CDR3 is built from 14 residues. The V and J ends lost 6 bases and 5 bases, in that order; junction bases with no gene match: 8. Germline CDR1 reads MNHEY; CDR2 reads SVGAGI. The CDR3: CASRTGQGSYGYTF. CDR3 DNA sequence: TGTGCCAGCAGGACTGGACAGGGATCATATGGCTACACCTTC.

The chain links TRBV25-1 to TRBJ1-4; D not certain. V lost 8 bases, J lost 7 bases, and 14 bases lay in between. The germline V gene has CDR1 MGHDK and CDR2 SYGVNS. This CDR3 comprises 13 residues. Written as DNA, the CDR3 is TGTGCCAGCGCGCGACCCGGGAGTGAAAAACTGTTTTTT. This encodes CASARPGSEKLFF. Full variable domain (rest looked up from reference TRBV25-1 and TRBJ1-4): EADIYQTPRYLVIGTGKKITLECSQTMGHDKMYWYQQDPGMELHLIHYSYGVNSTEKGDLSSESTVSRIRTEHFPLTLESARPSHTSQYLCASARPGSEKLFFGSGTQLSVL.

In nucleotides, the CDR3 is TGTGCCAGCAGCCTTGGGACTTCGGGCCTCGGCGGGGAGCTGTTTTTT. Translation: CASSLGTSGLGGELFF. The chain couples TRBV5-4 to TRBJ2-2; a possible D gene is TRBD2 (6 bases). V was trimmed by 4 bases and J by 7 bases, leaving 20 bases between them. CDR3 length: 16 amino acids. From germline, CDR1 is SGHNT and CDR2 YYREEE (reference sequence).

This clone was counted only a few times. The J gene is TRBJ1-1, the V gene TRBV15; D gene unclear. Trimming stripped 0 bases from V and 8 bases from J, with 19 bases between. CDR1 LNHNV and CDR2 YYDKDF come from the germline V gene (reference sequence). This CDR3 has 16 amino acids. Here the CDR3 DNA reads TGTGCCACCAGCAGAGATAGGACGGGAGGGTACTCAGAAGCTTTCTTT. It is translated as CATSRDRTGGYSEAFF.

A few counts support this clone. V and J are TRBV2 and TRBJ2-2; perhaps TRBD2 as D (6 bases). V was cut by 5 bases and J by 2 bases, with 12 bases left in between. CDR1 is SNHLY and CDR2 is FYNNEI in the germline V gene. The CDR3 runs to 15 residues. The CDR3 is CASSRDFSNTGELFF. CDR3 coding DNA: TGTGCCAGCAGTAGGGACTTTTCTAACACCGGGGAGCTGTTTTTT.

This chain connects TRBV28 to TRBJ1-3; D call uncertain. CDR1 and CDR2 (germline): MDHEN, SYDVKM. Trimming pared 3 bases from V and 0 bases from J, leaving 9 bases between. This CDR3 has 15 amino acids. CDR3 region: CASSLRESSGNTIYF. Written as DNA, the CDR3 is TGTGCCAGCAGTTTGAGGGAAAGCTCTGGAAACACCATATATTTT.

CDR3 amino acids: CASSYSQFAYEQYF. Here the CDR3 DNA reads TGTGCCAGCAGTTACTCCCAGTTCGCCTACGAGCAGTACTTC. V gene TRBV6-6 combines with J gene TRBJ2-7; D is ambiguous. Trimming left V 0 bases short and J 2 bases short, with 8 bases between. The CDR3 contains 14 residues. CDR1 and CDR2 from the germline V gene are MNHNY and SVGAGI (reference sequence).

J is TRBJ2-7 and V is TRBV5-1, with 8 bases identical to TRBD2. The trim removed 1 base at V and 3 bases at J, leaving 3 bases unmatched. The CDR3 sequence is 14 residues long. Per germline, CDR1 SGHRS and CDR2 YFSETQ. CDR3 nucleotide sequence: TGCGCCAGCAGCTTGTGGGCGGGAGGCTACGAGCAGTACTTC. This codes for CASSLWAGGYEQYF. Using reference TRBV5-1 and TRBJ2-7 for the parts outside the CDR3, the full variable domain is KAGVTQTPRYLIKTRGQQVTLSCSPISGHRSVSWYQQTPGQGLQFLFEYFSETQRNKGNFPGRFSGRQFSNSRSEMNVSTLELGDSALYLCASSLWAGGYEQYFGPGTRLTVT.